This is a list of T cell receptor beta chains from one sample in a study of T-cell reconstitution after alpha-beta-depleted transplantation in children. TCRdb reprocessed the PCR reads with MiXCR, giving one entry per CDR3 protein. The repertoire includes more than 120,000 distinct CDR3 sequences, around 9% of them detected once, and about a sixth sits in the top ten. Sequences were derived from PBMCs, mostly from graft donor cells, sampled 180 days after TCRalphabeta/CD19-depleted stem cell transplant. All receptors derive from a female patient aged 2-10 years who had a stem cell transplant for congenital amegakaryocytic thrombocytopenia, so the T cells may come from the graft donor. Both conserved end residues are part of each CDR3. D genes are given only for firm matches. Size tells how often a clone was seen (once, few, many) or the class of an expanded clone, and some rows leave it out.

TRBV12-3/TRBV12-4	14	TRBJ2-7	many	-	CASSLGQGSYEQYF
TRBV5-1	12	TRBJ2-7	many	-	CASSLAGEKQYF
TRBV5-6	13	TRBJ1-4	-	-	CASSPVARDGLFF
TRBV20-1	13	TRBJ2-5	medium-sized	TRBD2	CSARGTSGVDQYF
TRBV20-1	13	TRBJ2-1	many	-	CSGGRQAYNEQFF
TRBV5-1	13	TRBJ1-1	many	-	CASSPRMNTEAFF
TRBV6-5	13	TRBJ2-5	-	-	CASSWAGEETQYF
TRBV18	17	TRBJ2-6	few	-	CASSPRAGPSGANVLTF
TRBV20-1	14	TRBJ1-1	-	-	CSARSIRGHTEAFF
TRBV29-1	14	TRBJ2-2	many	-	CSVALTSSTGELFF
TRBV20-1	14	TRBJ2-7	many	-	CSASNWDLSYEQYF
TRBV5-1	16	TRBJ1-1	many	-	CASSPGPRDLNTEAFF
TRBV12-5	13	TRBJ2-7	-	TRBD2	CASGLGLGAEQYF
TRBV5-1	14	TRBJ2-1	-	-	CASSLMTGLGEQFF
TRBV20-1	12	TRBJ2-1	many	-	CSAPVPYNEQFF
TRBV5-1	13	TRBJ2-3	few	-	CASQYLPSDTQYF
TRBV7-9	13	TRBJ1-4	many	-	CASSRRTAEKLFF
TRBV13	14	TRBJ2-3	many	TRBD2	CASSFPTSGDTQYF
TRBV20-1	13	TRBJ2-7	few	-	CSARDWTGYEQYF
TRBV7-9	16	TRBJ2-3	many	-	CASSPLAELHTDTQYF
TRBV7-9	17	TRBJ1-5	-	TRBD1	CASSLVLHRGGNQPQHF
TRBV7-2	14	TRBJ2-3	many	TRBD2	CASSFLAGWDTQYF
TRBV10-2	15	TRBJ2-2	many	-	CASSEPGAVTGELFF